These T cell receptor beta chains were read from a single sample in a study of shared clonotypes between healthy human individuals. Sequenced by immunoSEQ multiplex PCR; TCRdb stores in-frame clones only, minus some. This table holds 300,000 to 400,000 clones, less than 85% found once. Sequencing was done on a sample of memory CD4+ T cells sorted from blood. The source is a man aged 30 to 45 in good health. CDR3s include the opening cysteine and the closing phenylalanine or tryptophan. Each record gives: D gene, CDR3 length, J gene, clone size, V gene, CDR3 protein, CDR3 DNA. A D gene is named only where the DNA matches it firmly. Not all rows give a size; the values are once, few, many and, for expanded clones, a class.

D: .
length: 13
J: TRBJ1-1
size: .
V: TRBV5-4
CDR3: CASSPAGDRRAFF
DNA: TGTGCCAGCAGCCCGGCCGGCGACAGGCGGGCTTTCTTT

D: TRBD2
length: 15
J: TRBJ2-1
size: .
V: TRBV6-1
CDR3: CASLSGGLAGAVQFF
DNA: TGTGCCAGTCTCTCCGGGGGGCTAGCGGGAGCTGTGCAGTTCTTC

D: .
length: 15
J: TRBJ2-1
size: .
V: TRBV27
CDR3: CASFLSGSPYNEQFF
DNA: TGTGCCAGCTTCCTTTCGGGGAGTCCCTACAATGAGCAGTTCTTC

D: .
length: 18
J: TRBJ2-3
size: .
V: TRBV11-2
CDR3: CASSLSSRQARGTDTQYF
DNA: TGTGCCAGCAGCTTATCATCTCGACAGGCACGGGGCACAGATACGCAGTATTTT

D: .
length: 15
J: TRBJ1-5
size: .
V: TRBV5-1
CDR3: CASSLAGGSNQPQHF
DNA: TGCGCCAGCAGCTTGGCCGGGGGTAGCAATCAGCCCCAGCATTTT

D: .
length: 12
J: TRBJ2-2
size: few
V: TRBV6-5
CDR3: CASSYVTGELFF
DNA: TGTGCCAGCAGTTATGTCACCGGGGAGCTGTTTTTT

D: .
length: 17
J: TRBJ2-1
size: .
V: TRBV4-3
CDR3: CASSQTRTGFSYNEQFF
DNA: TGCGCCAGCAGCCAAACCCGGACCGGTTTCTCCTACAATGAGCAGTTCTTC

D: .
length: 15
J: TRBJ2-7
size: .
V: TRBV28
CDR3: CASSFDGRGAYEQYF
DNA: TGTGCCAGCAGTTTCGATGGGAGGGGGGCCTACGAGCAGTACTTC

D: TRBD1
length: 15
J: TRBJ1-2
size: .
V: TRBV7-9
CDR3: CASSLEGAGNYGYTF
DNA: TGTGCCAGCAGCTTAGAGGGGGCCGGGAACTATGGCTACACCTTC

D: TRBD1
length: 16
J: TRBJ1-5
size: .
V: TRBV5-6
CDR3: CASSLGAGTGNQPQHF
DNA: TGTGCCAGCAGCTTGGGGGCCGGGACAGGGAATCAGCCCCAGCATTTT

D: .
length: 13
J: TRBJ2-7
size: once
V: TRBV15
CDR3: CATSREAFYEQYF
DNA: TGTGCCACCAGCAGAGAGGCCTTCTACGAGCAGTACTTC

D: .
length: 13
J: TRBJ2-7
size: .
V: TRBV7-6
CDR3: CASSGLRQGEQYF
DNA: TGTGCCAGCAGCGGACTCCGACAAGGCGAGCAGTACTTC

D: TRBD2
length: 16
J: TRBJ2-3
size: .
V: TRBV28
CDR3: CASTFRSGTGTDTQYF
DNA: TGTGCCAGCACTTTCCGTAGCGGGACCGGCACAGATACGCAGTATTTT

D: .
length: 14
J: TRBJ1-5
size: .
V: TRBV7-2
CDR3: CASSLDTGYQPQHF
DNA: TGTGCCAGCAGCTTAGATACAGGGTATCAGCCCCAGCATTTT

D: .
length: 15
J: TRBJ2-2
size: few
V: TRBV4-3
CDR3: CASSQEAHSTGELFF
DNA: TGCGCCAGCAGCCAAGAGGCACACAGCACCGGGGAGCTGTTTTTT

D: TRBD1
length: 15
J: TRBJ1-5
size: .
V: TRBV9
CDR3: CASSGGQGQNQPQHF
DNA: TGTGCCAGCAGCGGGGGACAGGGCCAAAATCAGCCCCAGCATTTT

D: TRBD2
length: 14
J: TRBJ2-5
size: .
V: TRBV7-2
CDR3: CASSLPGLVETQYF
DNA: TGTGCCAGCAGCTTACCGGGACTAGTAGAGACCCAGTACTTC

D: .
length: 13
J: TRBJ2-1
size: .
V: TRBV11-2
CDR3: CASSAFRGVEQFF
DNA: TGTGCCAGCAGCGCTTTTCGGGGCGTGGAGCAGTTCTTC

D: .
length: 14
J: TRBJ2-7
size: .
V: TRBV11-1
CDR3: CASSTRTAPYEQYF
DNA: TGTGCCAGCAGCACAAGGACAGCCCCCTACGAGCAGTACTTC

D: .
length: 13
J: TRBJ2-1
size: .
V: TRBV29-1
CDR3: CSARPGPYNEQFF
DNA: TGCAGCGCCCGACCGGGGCCCTACAATGAGCAGTTCTTC

D: TRBD1
length: 15
J: TRBJ2-3
size: once
V: TRBV15
CDR3: CATICGTGLTDTQYF
DNA: TGTGCCACCATATGTGGGACAGGGCTCACAGATACGCAGTATTTT

D: .
length: 14
J: TRBJ1-1
size: .
V: TRBV5-1
CDR3: CASTQAGTNTEAFF
DNA: TGCGCCAGCACCCAAGCCGGGACGAACACTGAAGCTTTCTTT

D: .
length: 15
J: TRBJ2-1
size: .
V: TRBV27
CDR3: CASSFDVGSYNEQFF
DNA: TGTGCCAGCAGTTTCGATGTTGGGTCCTACAATGAGCAGTTCTTC

D: .
length: 15
J: TRBJ1-2
size: .
V: TRBV18
CDR3: CASSPGQQLNYGYTF
DNA: TGTGCCAGCTCACCTGGCCAGCAACTTAACTATGGCTACACCTTC

D: .
length: 16
J: TRBJ1-3
size: .
V: TRBV6-6
CDR3: CASSSQGRGSGNTIYF
DNA: TGTGCCAGCAGTTCCCAAGGCAGGGGATCTGGAAACACCATATATTTT

D: TRBD2
length: 19
J: TRBJ2-3
size: .
V: TRBV5-4
CDR3: CASSLGTSGTLRGRDTQYF
DNA: TGTGCCAGCAGCCTCGGGACTAGCGGGACCCTCCGGGGTCGGGATACGCAGTATTTT

D: TRBD2
length: 15
J: TRBJ2-7
size: few
V: TRBV7-2
CDR3: CASSSTTQRGYEQYF
DNA: TGTGCCAGCAGTTCCACTACGCAGCGGGGCTACGAGCAGTACTTC

D: TRBD2
length: 15
J: TRBJ2-5
size: .
V: TRBV9
CDR3: CASSARWGGMETQYF
DNA: TGTGCCAGCAGCGCCCGATGGGGAGGGATGGAGACCCAGTACTTC

D: .
length: 14
J: TRBJ2-5
size: .
V: TRBV25-1
CDR3: CASSDFGGSGTQYF
DNA: TGTGCCAGCAGTGATTTTGGCGGCTCAGGGACCCAGTACTTC

D: .
length: 14
J: TRBJ2-5
size: .
V: TRBV4-3
CDR3: CASSQGYRDETQYF
DNA: TGCGCCAGCAGCCAAGGGTACAGGGATGAGACCCAGTACTTC

D: .
length: 15
J: TRBJ2-7
size: few
V: TRBV11-2
CDR3: CASSLAREVSYEQYF
DNA: TGTGCCAGCAGCTTAGCCCGGGAAGTTAGCTACGAGCAGTACTTC

D: TRBD1
length: 15
J: TRBJ2-1
size: .
V: TRBV6-1
CDR3: CASRDRGTFLIEQFF
DNA: TGTGCCAGCAGAGACAGGGGGACTTTTTTGATTGAGCAGTTCTTC

D: TRBD2
length: 19
J: TRBJ2-5
size: many
V: TRBV6-1
CDR3: CASSALVSSGRALQETQYF
DNA: TGTGCCAGCAGTGCCCTTGTTTCTAGCGGGAGGGCCCTCCAAGAGACCCAGTACTTC

D: TRBD1
length: 17
J: TRBJ1-5
size: .
V: TRBV6-1
CDR3: CATIDRAVMSGDQPQHF
DNA: TGTGCCACCATTGACAGGGCTGTTATGTCTGGGGATCAGCCCCAGCATTTT

D: TRBD1
length: 13
J: TRBJ1-1
size: .
V: TRBV29-1
CDR3: CSVESQGDTEAFF
DNA: TGCAGCGTTGAAAGTCAGGGGGACACTGAAGCTTTCTTT

D: TRBD1
length: 16
J: TRBJ1-1
size: .
V: TRBV13
CDR3: CVSSLWTGRRSTEAFF
DNA: TGTGTCAGCAGCTTATGGACAGGGAGACGCAGCACTGAAGCTTTCTTT

D: .
length: 12
J: TRBJ2-7
size: .
V: TRBV5-6
CDR3: CASSQSSYEQYF
DNA: TGTGCCAGCAGCCAAAGCTCCTACGAGCAGTACTTC

D: TRBD1
length: 15
J: TRBJ2-5
size: .
V: TRBV30
CDR3: CAWGPGTGFEETQYF
DNA: TGTGCCTGGGGCCCTGGGACAGGGTTTGAGGAGACCCAGTACTTC

D: TRBD2
length: 20
J: TRBJ2-3
size: few
V: TRBV7-8
CDR3: CASSLSGRLAGGRRTDTQYF
DNA: TGTGCCAGCAGCTTAAGCGGGCGACTAGCGGGAGGTCGGAGGACAGATACGCAGTATTTT

D: TRBD2
length: 16
J: TRBJ2-3
size: .
V: TRBV5-6
CDR3: CASSLVLAGNTDTQYF
DNA: TGTGCCAGCAGCTTGGTTTTAGCGGGGAACACAGATACGCAGTATTTT

D: .
length: 13
J: TRBJ2-1
size: .
V: TRBV7-2
CDR3: CASSLHSDNEQFF
DNA: TGTGCCAGCAGCCTGCACTCCGACAATGAGCAGTTCTTC

D: .
length: 13
J: TRBJ2-1
size: .
V: TRBV5-4
CDR3: CASSRSAAREQFF
DNA: TGTGCCAGCAGTCGGAGCGCGGCCCGGGAGCAGTTCTTC